This T cell receptor beta chain was recorded in a study of blood T cell repertoires in COVID-19. Method: immunoSEQ multiplex PCR; TCRdb's copy keeps in-frame clones and lacks some. The sample carries around 250,000 clones, 75% to 85% recorded once. From germline, CDR1 is SGDLS and CDR2 YYNGEE. The V end lost 0 bases, the J end lost 5 bases, and 12 bases lay between the germline ends. This CDR3 is built from 15 residues. V and J are TRBV9 and TRBJ2-1; a possible D gene is TRBD1 (7 bases). The source is a man aged 45-65 years with active or convalescent COVID-19. Sequenced material: peripheral blood. In nucleotides, the CDR3 is TGTGCCAGCAGCGTAGCTCCCAGGGGGGACAATGAGCAGTTCTTC. It specifies CASSVAPRGDNEQFF.